The T cell receptor beta chain under discussion was sequenced for a study of OX40 agonist ivuxolimab in advanced cancers. About the study: Two patients with cutaneous melanoma and one with hepatocellular carcinoma, three in total, showed partial responses.

Turning to this clone: Its antigen is undetermined.

Produced via immunoSEQ multiplex PCR; TCRdb's table is partial and in-frame only. The repertoire consists of 77,000 or so clones, with roughly 86% occurring once and the leading ten covering around 0.7%. Study findings and constraints: Within 6 weeks, CD4+ and CD8+ blood T cells expanded clonally at 0.1 to 3.0 mg/kg.

The length of the CDR3 is 15 residues. The V end was cut by 5 bases, the J end by 6 bases, with 18 bases between. The germline V gene encodes CDR1 SGHNT and CDR2 YENEEA. The V call is TRBV11-3, the J call TRBJ2-3; D perhaps matches TRBD1 (6 bases). The sample consisted of CD4+ or CD8+ T cells sorted from blood, taken in a trial of the OX40 agonist ivuxolimab. This clonotype originated in an adult with an advanced solid tumor such as melanoma, head and neck, liver or kidney cancer. The CDR3 DNA sequence: TGTGCCAGCAGCGTAGGGACATCCCCGGGGGATACGCAGTATTTT. It specifies CASSVGTSPGDTQYF.